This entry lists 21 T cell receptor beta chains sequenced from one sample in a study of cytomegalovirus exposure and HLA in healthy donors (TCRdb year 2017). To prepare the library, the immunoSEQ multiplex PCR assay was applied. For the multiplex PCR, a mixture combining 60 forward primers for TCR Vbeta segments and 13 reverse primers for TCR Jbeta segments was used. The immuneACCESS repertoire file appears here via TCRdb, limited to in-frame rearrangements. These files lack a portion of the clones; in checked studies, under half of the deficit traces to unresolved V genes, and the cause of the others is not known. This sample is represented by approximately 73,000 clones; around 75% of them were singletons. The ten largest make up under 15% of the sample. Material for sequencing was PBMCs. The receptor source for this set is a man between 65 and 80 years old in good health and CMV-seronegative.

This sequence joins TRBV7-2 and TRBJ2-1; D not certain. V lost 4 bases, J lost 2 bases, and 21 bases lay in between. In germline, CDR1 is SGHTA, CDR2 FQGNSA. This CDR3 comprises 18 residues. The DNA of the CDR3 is TGTGCCAGCAGCTCCTCGGGTAGAGCGCAACTTACCTACAATGAGCAGTTCTTC. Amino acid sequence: CASSSSGRAQLTYNEQFF.

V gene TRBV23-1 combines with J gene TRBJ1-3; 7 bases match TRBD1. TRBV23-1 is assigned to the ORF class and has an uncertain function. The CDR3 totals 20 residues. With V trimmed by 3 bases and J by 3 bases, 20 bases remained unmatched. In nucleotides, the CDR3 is TGCGCCAGCAGTCATTGGCGGGAACAGGGGCAAGACCTACTTGGAAACACCATATATTTT. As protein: CASSHWREQGQDLLGNTIYF.

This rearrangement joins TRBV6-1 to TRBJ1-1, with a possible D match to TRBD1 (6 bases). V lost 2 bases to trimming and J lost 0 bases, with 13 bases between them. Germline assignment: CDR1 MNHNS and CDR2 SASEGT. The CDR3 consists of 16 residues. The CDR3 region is CASSEWEGQLNTEAFF. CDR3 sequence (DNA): TGTGCCAGCAGTGAATGGGAAGGACAGCTGAACACTGAAGCTTTCTTT.

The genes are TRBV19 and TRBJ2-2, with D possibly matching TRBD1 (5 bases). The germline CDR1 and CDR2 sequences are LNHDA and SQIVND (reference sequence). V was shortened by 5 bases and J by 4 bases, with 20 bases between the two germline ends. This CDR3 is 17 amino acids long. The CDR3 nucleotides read TGTGCCAGTAGTCCCGGAAAAGGGCAGGGCTTCACCGGGGAGCTGTTTTTT. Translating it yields CASSPGKGQGFTGELFF.

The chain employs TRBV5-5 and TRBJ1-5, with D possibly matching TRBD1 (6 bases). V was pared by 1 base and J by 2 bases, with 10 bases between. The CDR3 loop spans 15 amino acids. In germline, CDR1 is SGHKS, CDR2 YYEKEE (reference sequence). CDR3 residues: CASSLTGSGNQPQHF. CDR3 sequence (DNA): TGTGCCAGCAGCTTGACAGGGTCCGGCAATCAGCCCCAGCATTTT.

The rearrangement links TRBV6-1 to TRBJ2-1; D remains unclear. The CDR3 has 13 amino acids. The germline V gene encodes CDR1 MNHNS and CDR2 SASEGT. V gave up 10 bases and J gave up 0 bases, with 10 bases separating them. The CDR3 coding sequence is TGTGCCACCACGGCTAGCTCCTACAATGAGCAGTTCTTC. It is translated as CATTASSYNEQFF.

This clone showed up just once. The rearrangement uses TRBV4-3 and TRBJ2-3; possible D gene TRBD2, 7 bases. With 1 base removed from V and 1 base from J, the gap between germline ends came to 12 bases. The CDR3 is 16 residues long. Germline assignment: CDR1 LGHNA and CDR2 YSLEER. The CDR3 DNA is TGCGCCAGCAGCCAAGTATGGGGGGGGCGCACAGATACGCAGTATTTT. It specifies CASSQVWGGRTDTQYF.

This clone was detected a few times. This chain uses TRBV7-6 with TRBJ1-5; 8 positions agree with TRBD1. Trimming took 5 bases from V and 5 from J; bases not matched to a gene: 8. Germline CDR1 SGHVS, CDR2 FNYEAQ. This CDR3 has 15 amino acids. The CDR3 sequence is CASSARQGRDQPQHF. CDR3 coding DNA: TGTGCCAGCAGCGCTAGACAGGGGAGAGATCAGCCCCAGCATTTT. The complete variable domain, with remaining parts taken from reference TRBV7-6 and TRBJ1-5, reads GAGVSQSPRYKVTKRGQDVALRCDPISGHVSLYWYRQALGQGPEFLTYFNYEAQQDKSGLPNDRFSAERPEGSISTLTIQRTEQRDSAMYRCASSARQGRDQPQHFGDGTRLSIL.

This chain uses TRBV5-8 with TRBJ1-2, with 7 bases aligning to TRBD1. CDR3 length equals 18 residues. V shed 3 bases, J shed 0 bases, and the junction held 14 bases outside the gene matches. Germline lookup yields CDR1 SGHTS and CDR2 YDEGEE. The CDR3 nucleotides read TGTGCCAGCAGCTCGAGTACAATCGGGACAGTGGCTAACTATGGCTACACCTTC. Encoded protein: CASSSSTIGTVANYGYTF.

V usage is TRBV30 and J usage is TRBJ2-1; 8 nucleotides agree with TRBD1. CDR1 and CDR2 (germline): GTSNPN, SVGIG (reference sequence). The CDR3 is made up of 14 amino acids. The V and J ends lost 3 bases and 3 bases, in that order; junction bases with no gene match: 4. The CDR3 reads CAWRRTGSYNEQFF. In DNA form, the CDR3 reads TGTGCCTGGAGGCGGACAGGGAGCTACAATGAGCAGTTCTTC.

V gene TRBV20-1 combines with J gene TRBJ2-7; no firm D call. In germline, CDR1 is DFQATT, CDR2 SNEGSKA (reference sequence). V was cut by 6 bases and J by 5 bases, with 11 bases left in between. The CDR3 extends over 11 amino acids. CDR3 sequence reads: CSARKVNEQYF. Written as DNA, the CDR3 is TGCAGTGCCAGGAAGGTCAACGAGCAGTACTTC.

The CDR3: CASSPGQQGNTEAFF. The CDR3, as DNA: TGTGCCAGCTCACCGGGGCAACAGGGAAATACTGAAGCTTTCTTT. V gene TRBV18 combines with J gene TRBJ1-1; D might be TRBD1 (6 bases). Germline V gene sequence: CDR1 KGHSH, CDR2 LQKENI. The CDR3 loop spans 15 amino acids. V was trimmed by 3 bases and J by 5 bases, leaving 16 bases between them.

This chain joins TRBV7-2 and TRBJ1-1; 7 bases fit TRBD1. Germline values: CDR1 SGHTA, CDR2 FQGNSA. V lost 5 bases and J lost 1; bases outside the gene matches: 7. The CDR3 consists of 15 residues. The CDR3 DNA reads TGTGCCAGCAGCCCTACCGGGACAGCGAACACTGAAGCTTTCTTT. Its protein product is CASSPTGTANTEAFF. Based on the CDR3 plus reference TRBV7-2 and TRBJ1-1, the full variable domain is GAGVSQSPSNKVTEKGKDVELRCDPISGHTALYWYRQSLGQGLEFLIYFQGNSAPDKSGLPSDRFSAERTGGSVSTLTIQRTQQEDSAVYLCASSPTGTANTEAFFGQGTRLTVV.

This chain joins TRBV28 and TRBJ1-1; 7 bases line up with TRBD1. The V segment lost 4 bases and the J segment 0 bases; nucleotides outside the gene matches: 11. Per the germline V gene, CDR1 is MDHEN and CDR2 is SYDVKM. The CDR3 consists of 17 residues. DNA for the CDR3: TGTGCCAGCAGTTCCCCAGGGACAGCGACGCTGAACACTGAAGCTTTCTTT. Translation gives CASSSPGTATLNTEAFF.

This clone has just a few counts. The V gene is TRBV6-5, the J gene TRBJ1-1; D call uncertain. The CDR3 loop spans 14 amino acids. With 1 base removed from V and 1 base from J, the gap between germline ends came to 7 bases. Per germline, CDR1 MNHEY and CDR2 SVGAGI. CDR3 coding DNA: TGTGCCAGCAGTTACTTCCCAGGGAACACTGAAGCTTTCTTT. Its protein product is CASSYFPGNTEAFF.

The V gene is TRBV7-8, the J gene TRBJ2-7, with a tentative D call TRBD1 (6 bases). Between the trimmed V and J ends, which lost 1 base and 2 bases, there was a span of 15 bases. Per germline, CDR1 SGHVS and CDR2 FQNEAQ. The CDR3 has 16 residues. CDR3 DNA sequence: TGTGCCAGCAGCTTAGTCAGGGGCAGGGGAACCTACGAGCAGTACTTC. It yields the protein CASSLVRGRGTYEQYF.

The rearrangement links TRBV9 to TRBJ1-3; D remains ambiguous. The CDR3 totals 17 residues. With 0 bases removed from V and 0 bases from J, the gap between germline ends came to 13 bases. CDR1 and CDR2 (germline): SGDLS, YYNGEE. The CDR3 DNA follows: TGTGCCAGCAGCGTAGGATCCCAGGCGCCCTCTGGAAACACCATATATTTT. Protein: CASSVGSQAPSGNTIYF. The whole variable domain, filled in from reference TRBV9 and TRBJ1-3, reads DSGVTQTPKHLITATGQRVTLRCSPRSGDLSVYWYQQSLDQGLQFLIQYYNGEERAKGNILERFSAQQFPDLHSELNLSSLELGDSALYFCASSVGSQAPSGNTIYFGEGSWLTVV.

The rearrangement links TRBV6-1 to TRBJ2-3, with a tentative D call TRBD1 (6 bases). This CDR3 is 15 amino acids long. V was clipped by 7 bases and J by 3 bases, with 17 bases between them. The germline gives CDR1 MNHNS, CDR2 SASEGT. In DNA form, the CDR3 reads TGTGCCAGCACCGAAGGTTGGGGGCGGACAGATACGCAGTATTTT. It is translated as CASTEGWGRTDTQYF.

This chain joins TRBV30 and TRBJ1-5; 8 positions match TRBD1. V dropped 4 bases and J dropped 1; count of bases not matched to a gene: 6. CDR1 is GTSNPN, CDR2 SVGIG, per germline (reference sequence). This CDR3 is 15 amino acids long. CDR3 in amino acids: CAWKGQGGSNQPQHF. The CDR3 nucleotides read TGTGCCTGGAAAGGACAGGGTGGAAGCAATCAGCCCCAGCATTTT.

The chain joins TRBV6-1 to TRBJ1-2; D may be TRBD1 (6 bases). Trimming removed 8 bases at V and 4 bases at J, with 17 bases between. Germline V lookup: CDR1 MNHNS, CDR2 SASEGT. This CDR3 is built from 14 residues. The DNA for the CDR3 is TGTGCCAGCGGGCAGGACAGATCTTTCTATGGCTACACCTTC. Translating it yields CASGQDRSFYGYTF.

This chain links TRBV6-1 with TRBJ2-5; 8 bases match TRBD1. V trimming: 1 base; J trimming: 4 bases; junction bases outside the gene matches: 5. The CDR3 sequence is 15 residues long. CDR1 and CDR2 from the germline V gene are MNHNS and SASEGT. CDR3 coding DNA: TGTGCCAGCAGTGAAGGACCGGGGACAGGAGAGACCCAGTACTTC. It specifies CASSEGPGTGETQYF.